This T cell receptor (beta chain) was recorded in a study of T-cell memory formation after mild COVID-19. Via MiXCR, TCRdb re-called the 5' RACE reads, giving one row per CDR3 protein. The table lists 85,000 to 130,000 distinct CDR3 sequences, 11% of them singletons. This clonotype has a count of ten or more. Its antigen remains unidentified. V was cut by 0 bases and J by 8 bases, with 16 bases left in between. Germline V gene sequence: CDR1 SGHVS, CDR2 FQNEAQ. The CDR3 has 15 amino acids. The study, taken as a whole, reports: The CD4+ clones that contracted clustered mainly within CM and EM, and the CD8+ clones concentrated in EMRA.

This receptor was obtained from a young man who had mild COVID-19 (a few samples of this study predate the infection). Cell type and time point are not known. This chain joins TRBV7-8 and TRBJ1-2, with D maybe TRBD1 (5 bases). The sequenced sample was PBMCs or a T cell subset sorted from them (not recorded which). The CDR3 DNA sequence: TGTGCCAGCAGCTTAGCCGCGGGGCCGGCGGGGGGCTACACCTTC. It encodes CASSLAAGPAGGYTF.